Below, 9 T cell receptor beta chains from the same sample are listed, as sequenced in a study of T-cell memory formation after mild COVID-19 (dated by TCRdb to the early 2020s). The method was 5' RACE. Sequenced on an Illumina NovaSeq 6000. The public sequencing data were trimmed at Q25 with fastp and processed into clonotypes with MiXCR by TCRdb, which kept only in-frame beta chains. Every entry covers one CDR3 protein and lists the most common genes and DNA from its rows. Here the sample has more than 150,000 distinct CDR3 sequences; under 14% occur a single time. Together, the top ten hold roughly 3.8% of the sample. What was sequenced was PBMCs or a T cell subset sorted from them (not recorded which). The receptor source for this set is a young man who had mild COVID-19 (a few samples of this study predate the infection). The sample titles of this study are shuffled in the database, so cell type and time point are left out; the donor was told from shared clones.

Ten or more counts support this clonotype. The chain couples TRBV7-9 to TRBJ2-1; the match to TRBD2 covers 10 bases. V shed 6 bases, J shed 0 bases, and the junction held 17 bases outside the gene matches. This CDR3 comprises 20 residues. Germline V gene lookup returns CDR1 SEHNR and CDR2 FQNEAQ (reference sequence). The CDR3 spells CASRLALGQRTSGSYNEQFF. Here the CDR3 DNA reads TGTGCCAGCAGGCTAGCGCTGGGGCAGAGGACTAGCGGCTCCTACAATGAGCAGTTCTTC.

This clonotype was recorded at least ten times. This CDR3 is CASSLAASGTGELFF. CDR3 nucleotide sequence: TGTGCCAGCAGCTTAGCGGCTAGCGGTACCGGGGAGCTGTTTTTT. The V gene is TRBV7-3, the J gene TRBJ2-2; 7 nucleotides agree with TRBD2. This CDR3 has 15 amino acids. Germline lookup yields CDR1 SGHTA and CDR2 FQGTGA. V gave up 2 bases and J gave up 5 bases; unmatched junction bases: 5.

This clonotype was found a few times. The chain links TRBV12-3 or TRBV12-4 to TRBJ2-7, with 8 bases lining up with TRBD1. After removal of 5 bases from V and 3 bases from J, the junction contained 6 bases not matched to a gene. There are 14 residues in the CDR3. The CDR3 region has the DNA TGTGCCAGCAGTCCTCCCGACAGGGGCTACGAGCAGTACTTC. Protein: CASSPPDRGYEQYF.

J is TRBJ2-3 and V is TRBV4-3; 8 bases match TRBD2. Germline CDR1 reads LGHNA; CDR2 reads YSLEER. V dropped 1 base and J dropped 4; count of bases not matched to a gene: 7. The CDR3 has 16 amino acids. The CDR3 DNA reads TGCGCCAGCAGCCAAGGAAAAGGGGGACTAGCAGATACGCAGTATTTT. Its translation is CASSQGKGGLADTQYF.

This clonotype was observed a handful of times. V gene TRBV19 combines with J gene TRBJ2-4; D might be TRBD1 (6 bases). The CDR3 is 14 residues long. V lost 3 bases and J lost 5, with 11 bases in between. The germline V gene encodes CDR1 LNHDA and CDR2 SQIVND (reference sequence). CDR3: CASSIHRDENIQYF. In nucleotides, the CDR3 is TGTGCCAGTAGTATTCACAGGGACGAAAACATTCAGTACTTC.

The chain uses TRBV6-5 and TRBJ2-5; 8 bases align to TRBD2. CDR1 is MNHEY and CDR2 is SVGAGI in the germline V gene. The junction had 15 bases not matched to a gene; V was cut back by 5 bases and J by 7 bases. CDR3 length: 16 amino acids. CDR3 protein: CASSPLLGGGPGTQYF. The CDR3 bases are TGTGCCAGCAGTCCCCTCCTGGGCGGGGGGCCGGGGACCCAGTACTTC.

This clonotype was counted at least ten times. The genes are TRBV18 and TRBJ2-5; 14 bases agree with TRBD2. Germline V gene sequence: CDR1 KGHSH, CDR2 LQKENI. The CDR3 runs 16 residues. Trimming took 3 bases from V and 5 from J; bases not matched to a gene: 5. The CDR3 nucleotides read TGTGCCAGCTCACCTCCGGGACTAGCGGGGGAGGAGACCCAGTACTTC. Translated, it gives CASSPPGLAGEETQYF.

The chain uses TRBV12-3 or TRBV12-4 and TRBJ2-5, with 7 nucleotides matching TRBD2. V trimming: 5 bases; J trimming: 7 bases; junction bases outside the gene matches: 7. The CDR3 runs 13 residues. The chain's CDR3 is CASSPTSYVTQYF. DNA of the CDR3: TGTGCCAGCAGTCCGACTAGCTACGTGACCCAGTACTTC.

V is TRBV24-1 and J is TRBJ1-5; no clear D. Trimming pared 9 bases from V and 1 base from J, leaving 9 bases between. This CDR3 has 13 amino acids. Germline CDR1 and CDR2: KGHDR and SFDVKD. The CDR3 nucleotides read TGTGCCACCCAGGAGTCAAGCAATCAGCCCCAGCATTTT. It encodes CATQESSNQPQHF.